Following are 10 T cell receptor beta chains from one sample sequenced in a study of blood T cells in healthy people across ages. Combining a sample-barcoded 5' primer with a J-beta primer mix, a second PCR ran for 7 to 11 cycles. TCRdb redid the calling of the 5' RACE reads with MiXCR, one entry per CDR3 protein. The table includes some 930,000 distinct CDR3 sequences, 25% to 30% detected once. These sequences were also reported in another study, on T cells of mothers and their children.

Specimen: blood. The receptors here all came from a woman aged 40 to 55 in good health.

This clonotype was counted ten times or more. One end of the junction varies from germline; a read error may be responsible. The gene calls are TRBV10-3 and TRBJ2-7; a possible D gene is TRBD2 (5 bases). Germline V gives CDR1 ENHRY, CDR2 SYGVKD. This CDR3 has 12 residues. CDR3 coding DNA: TGTACCATCAGTGAGTCTCCCGGAGGGCAGTACTTC. Amino acids: CTISESPGGQYF.

This clonotype was observed at least ten times. The V and J genes are TRBV7-9 and TRBJ2-7; the D gene is possibly TRBD1 (6 bases). Germline CDR1 reads SEHNR; CDR2 reads FQNEAQ (reference sequence). Trimming took 3 bases from V and 3 from J, leaving 9 bases between them. The CDR3 loop spans 13 amino acids. CDR3 residues: CASSFAGVYEQYF. The CDR3 nucleotides read TGTGCCAGCAGCTTCGCAGGGGTCTACGAGCAGTACTTC.

This clonotype showed up many times. This sequence joins TRBV7-2 and TRBJ2-1; a possible D gene is TRBD2 (5 bases). Germline CDR1 reads SGHTA; CDR2 reads FQGNSA. CDR3 length: 14 amino acids. V gave up 4 bases and J gave up 7 bases, with 14 bases separating them. For the CDR3, the DNA is TGTGCCAGCAGCTATACGGGGTCATTGAATGAGCAGTTCTTC. This encodes CASSYTGSLNEQFF.

This chain connects TRBV20-1 to TRBJ2-1; TRBD2 is a possible D gene (7 bases). CDR3 length: 17 residues. The V and J ends lost 3 bases and 0 bases respectively, with 18 bases between them. From germline, CDR1 is DFQATT and CDR2 SNEGSKA (reference sequence). The CDR3 DNA follows: TGCAGTGCTAGGGGCTGGGGAGGGGGATTCTCCTACAATGAGCAGTTCTTC. This gives the protein CSARGWGGGFSYNEQFF.

This clonotype appeared many times. V and J are TRBV6-4 and TRBJ2-1; D is unclear. V was pared by 3 bases and J by 5 bases, with 8 bases between. This CDR3 contains 13 residues. Per the germline V gene, CDR1 is MRHNA and CDR2 is SNTAGT. The chain's CDR3 is CASSESANNEQFF. DNA for the CDR3: TGTGCCAGCAGTGAATCGGCTAACAATGAGCAGTTCTTC.

This clonotype was picked up a small number of times. The chain carries TRBV5-1 and TRBJ2-5, with 8 positions matching TRBD1. V was pared by 5 bases and J by 4 bases, with 10 bases of the junction left unmatched. The CDR3 has 15 residues. The V gene's germline CDR1 is SGHRS and CDR2 YFSETQ. The CDR3 here is CASRNTGTGVETQYF. In DNA, the CDR3 is TGCGCCAGCAGAAATACCGGGACAGGAGTAGAGACCCAGTACTTC.

This clonotype was seen more than once but under ten times. The genes are TRBV11-3 and TRBJ2-1; 14 bases match TRBD2. The CDR3 extends over 17 amino acids. With 5 bases clipped from V and 3 bases from J, the junction kept 6 bases outside the gene matches. In germline, CDR1 is SGHNT, CDR2 YENEEA. The CDR3 is CASSSGTSGGSYNEQFF. The CDR3 coding sequence is TGTGCCAGCAGCAGCGGGACTAGCGGGGGAAGCTACAATGAGCAGTTCTTC.

This clonotype was seen just once. The conserved closing phenylalanine or tryptophan is absent in this CDR3, likely reflecting a read error. The gene calls are TRBV6-5 and TRBJ1-6; D is undetermined. The CDR3 runs 19 residues. The V end lost 0 bases, the J end lost 0 bases, and 15 bases lay between the germline ends. Looked up from germline, CDR1 is MNHEY and CDR2 is SVGAGI. DNA for the CDR3: TGTGCCAGCAGTTACTCGATGGCTGCCGCGAGCTCCTATAATTCACCCCTCCACCTT. Amino acid sequence: CASSYSMAAASSYNSPLHL.

The chain employs TRBV27 and TRBJ2-2; 8 bases map to TRBD2. J gave up 5 bases and V 5 bases, and 7 bases lay outside the gene matches. Germline values: CDR1 MNHEY, CDR2 SMNVEV (reference sequence). This CDR3 contains 15 residues. In nucleotides, the CDR3 is TGTGCCAGCAGTCGGGAGGGGCTACGAACCGGGGAGCTGTTTTTT. The encoded protein is CASSREGLRTGELFF.

This clonotype has a single count. The rearrangement links TRBV4-1 to TRBJ1-5; TRBD1 might be the D (5 bases). CDR1 and CDR2 (germline): MGHRA, YSYEKL. The V and J ends lost 4 bases and 7 bases respectively, with 20 bases between them. This CDR3 region has 16 residues. CDR3: CASSLIRGGEGQPQHF. CDR3 coding DNA: TGCGCCAGCAGCCTGATTAGAGGAGGGGAAGGGCAGCCCCAGCATTTT.